Listed here are 24 T cell receptor beta chains from one sample, sequenced in a study of CD8 T cells in Susac syndrome. Random-hexamer reverse transcription was applied to roughly 0.5 to 1 ug RNA. TCRdb re-called the immunoSEQ multiplex PCR reads through MiXCR, storing one row per CDR3 protein. The sample consists of 200,000 or so distinct CDR3 sequences, about 96% of them appearing once. Sequenced sample: CD4+ T cells from PBMCs. All receptors come from a human donor with multiple sclerosis.

This chain uses TRBV9 with TRBJ1-2; D remains ambiguous. Trimming pared 0 bases from V and 6 bases from J, leaving 9 bases between. In germline, CDR1 is SGDLS, CDR2 YYNGEE. This CDR3 contains 13 residues. The CDR3 region has the DNA TGTGCCAGCAGCGTAGGGAATGGGGATGGCTACACCTTC. Translating gives CASSVGNGDGYTF. Drawing the rest from reference TRBV9 and TRBJ1-2, the complete variable domain is DSGVTQTPKHLITATGQRVTLRCSPRSGDLSVYWYQQSLDQGLQFLIQYYNGEERAKGNILERFSAQQFPDLHSELNLSSLELGDSALYFCASSVGNGDGYTFGSGTRLTVV.

This clonotype was counted a single time. The V and J genes are TRBV23-1 and TRBJ1-5, with 8 nucleotides matching TRBD1. TRBV23-1 qualifies as an ORF whose function is uncertain. J was trimmed by 3 bases and V by 11 bases; bases with no gene match: 9. This CDR3 spans 14 amino acids. The CDR3 spells CALRTGIFNQPQHF. The CDR3 DNA follows: TGCGCCTTACGGACAGGGATTTTCAATCAGCCCCAGCATTTT.

The chain couples TRBV15 to TRBJ2-7; no firm D call. With 0 bases removed from V and 3 bases from J, the gap between germline ends came to 15 bases. The CDR3 consists of 16 residues. Germline CDR1 is LNHNV and CDR2 is YYDKDF (reference sequence). This CDR3 is CATSRDSPKSRYEQYF. CDR3 in DNA: TGTGCCACCAGCAGAGATAGTCCCAAGTCCCGCTACGAGCAGTACTTC. Complete variable domain (other parts from reference TRBV15 and TRBJ2-7): DAMVIQNPRYQVTQFGKPVTLSCSQTLNHNVMYWYQQKSSQAPKLLFHYYDKDFNNEADTPDNFQSRRPNTSFCFLDIRSPGLGDTAMYLCATSRDSPKSRYEQYFGPGTRLTVT.

This rearrangement joins TRBV30 to TRBJ1-2; D is unclear. The CDR3 is 14 amino acids. V was pared by 0 bases and J by 4 bases, with 12 bases between. Germline values: CDR1 GTSNPN, CDR2 SVGIG (reference sequence). The CDR3 protein is CAWSVLREGYGYTF. Written as DNA, the CDR3 is TGTGCCTGGAGTGTACTGAGGGAAGGCTATGGCTACACCTTC.

The chain recombines TRBV20-1 with TRBJ2-3, with D hard to call. Trimming removed 5 bases at V and 5 bases at J, with 8 bases between. Germline lookup yields CDR1 DFQATT and CDR2 SNEGSKA (reference sequence). CDR3 length: 11 residues. The CDR3 bases are TGCAGTGCTCTAGTACGAGATACGCAGTATTTT. Protein product: CSALVRDTQYF.

V is TRBV5-1 and J is TRBJ1-6; D is undetermined. The CDR3 totals 14 residues. Germline assignment: CDR1 SGHRS and CDR2 YFSETQ. The V and J ends lost 0 bases and 7 bases respectively, with 8 bases between them. CDR3: CASSLEWTNSPLHF. Written as DNA, the CDR3 is TGCGCCAGCAGCTTGGAGTGGACGAATTCACCCCTCCACTTT.

V and J are TRBV29-1 and TRBJ2-1; D may correspond to TRBD1 or TRBD2 (6 bases each). Looked up from germline, CDR1 is SQVTM and CDR2 is ANQGSEA. CDR3 length: 13 residues. V lost 2 bases and J 5 bases, leaving 10 bases between the germline ends. CDR3 region: CSVERGPDNEQFF. The DNA of the CDR3 is TGCAGCGTTGAACGGGGGCCGGACAATGAGCAGTTCTTC.

The chain's CDR3 is CASGRRPGTPGNGYTF. The DNA for the CDR3 is TGTGCCAGCGGGAGAAGACCCGGGACCCCCGGAAATGGCTACACCTTC. The rearrangement joins TRBV27 to TRBJ1-2; D may be TRBD1 (5 bases). This CDR3 comprises 16 residues. V lost 8 bases and J lost 6, with 25 bases in between. In germline, CDR1 is MNHEY, CDR2 SMNVEV (reference sequence).

This rearrangement joins TRBV30 to TRBJ2-7; TRBD1 is a possible D gene (7 bases). The CDR3 covers 17 residues. The V end lost 5 bases, the J end lost 5 bases, and 28 bases lay between the germline ends. Germline V gives CDR1 GTSNPN, CDR2 SVGIG (reference sequence). Written as DNA, the CDR3 is TGTGCCTGGGGCCGGGAGTCCTGGGGACAGCCTGGGGACGAGCAGTACTTC. It is translated as CAWGRESWGQPGDEQYF. Together with reference TRBV30 and TRBJ2-7, the CDR3 gives the full variable domain: SQTIHQWPATLVQPVGSPLSLECTVEGTSNPNLYWYRQAAGRGLQLLFYSVGIGQISSEVPQNLSASRPQDRQFILSSKKLLLSDSGFYLCAWGRESWGQPGDEQYFGPGTRLTVT.

This rearrangement joins TRBV20-1 to TRBJ1-2, with D uncertain. The germline V gene encodes CDR1 DFQATT and CDR2 SNEGSKA (reference sequence). Trimming cost V 7 bases and J 3 bases, with 12 bases left between them. This CDR3 comprises 12 residues. The CDR3 DNA reads TGCAGTGTAACCCAGGACTACTATGGCTACACCTTC. It is translated as CSVTQDYYGYTF.

This chain uses TRBV6-5 with TRBJ2-7; tentative D call: TRBD1 (6 bases). Trimming removed 2 bases at V and 3 bases at J, with 11 bases between. Germline V lookup: CDR1 MNHEY, CDR2 SVGAGI. The CDR3 is 14 amino acids. The CDR3 loop is CASSYEQGGYEQYF. The CDR3 DNA follows: TGTGCCAGCAGTTACGAACAGGGTGGCTACGAGCAGTACTTC.

The count of this clonotype is one. The chain recombines TRBV20-1 with TRBJ1-2; D is unclear. CDR1 is DFQATT, CDR2 SNEGSKA, per germline (reference sequence). The CDR3 loop spans 11 amino acids. V dropped 6 bases and J dropped 3 bases, with 8 bases sitting between them. The DNA of the CDR3 is TGCAGTGCCGTGACCGACTATGGCTACACCTTC. It yields the protein CSAVTDYGYTF.

The V gene is TRBV7-9, the J gene TRBJ2-1; no clear D. This CDR3 is built from 13 residues. Germline V gene lookup returns CDR1 SEHNR and CDR2 FQNEAQ (reference sequence). V lost 0 bases, J lost 5 bases, and 5 bases lay in between. CDR3 in amino acids: CASSLAADNEQFF. The DNA for the CDR3 is TGTGCCAGCAGCTTAGCCGCGGACAATGAGCAGTTCTTC.

V gene TRBV9 combines with J gene TRBJ2-5; D not certain. The CDR3 is made up of 14 amino acids. Germline V lookup: CDR1 SGDLS, CDR2 YYNGEE. V lost 2 bases to trimming and J lost 5 bases, with 13 bases between them. DNA for the CDR3: TGTGCCAGCAGCGTCGACGGTGCCTGGGAGACCCAGTACTTC. Protein product: CASSVDGAWETQYF.

The V gene is TRBV20-1, the J gene TRBJ2-2; 11 bases are shared with TRBD2. There are 14 residues in the CDR3. The germline gives CDR1 DFQATT, CDR2 SNEGSKA (reference sequence). CDR3 DNA sequence: TGCACCGGGAAGGGACTAGCGGTCCTCGGGGAGCTGTTTTTT. Protein product: CTGKGLAVLGELFF.

The V and J genes are TRBV30 and TRBJ1-1, with D uncertain. Germline V CDR1 and CDR2: GTSNPN, SVGIG (reference sequence). This CDR3 has 11 amino acids. With 4 bases removed from V and 10 bases from J, the gap between germline ends came to 13 bases. CDR3 coding DNA: TGTGCCTGGATGCTGCTTCGGAGAGCTTTCTTT. Protein product: CAWMLLRRAFF. Variable domain in full (rest from reference TRBV30 and TRBJ1-1): SQTIHQWPATLVQPVGSPLSLECTVEGTSNPNLYWYRQAAGRGLQLLFYSVGIGQISSEVPQNLSASRPQDRQFILSSKKLLLSDSGFYLCAWMLLRRAFFGQGTRLTVV.

This chain joins TRBV30 and TRBJ1-1; 7 bases align to TRBD1. After removal of 6 bases from V and 10 bases from J, the junction contained 14 bases not matched to a gene. The CDR3 runs 13 residues. Germline V gene data show CDR1 as GTSNPN and CDR2 as SVGIG (reference sequence). CDR3: CACSRDSPWGAFF. Here the CDR3 DNA reads TGTGCCTGTTCTCGGGACAGCCCATGGGGAGCTTTCTTT.

This clonotype has a single count. The V gene is TRBV30, the J gene TRBJ2-1; 10 bases agree with TRBD2. Trimming cost V 0 bases and J 1 base; bases outside gene matches: 12. From germline, CDR1 is GTSNPN and CDR2 SVGIG (reference sequence). The CDR3 has 19 amino acids. The CDR3 DNA sequence: TGTGCCTGGAGTGTTCTTAAAGCGGGAGGGCCTTCGTCCTACAATGAGCAGTTCTTC. Its protein is CAWSVLKAGGPSSYNEQFF.

Turning to this clonotype: A junction end diverges from the germline sequence, so it may reflect a read error. This chain joins TRBV29-1 and TRBJ1-2, with D maybe TRBD1 (5 bases). The CDR3 covers 12 residues. Germline CDR1 is SQVTM and CDR2 is ANQGSEA. CDR3 sequence reads: CSVRDENSGYTF. The CDR3 nucleotides are TGCAGCGTTCGGGACGAGAACTCTGGCTACACCTTC.

The rearrangement joins TRBV18 to TRBJ1-2; D is ambiguous. This CDR3 comprises 15 residues. Trimming stripped 4 bases from V and 2 bases from J, with 14 bases between. The V gene's germline CDR1 is KGHSH and CDR2 LQKENI. The DNA for the CDR3 is TGTGCCAGCTCACTGCCTTTGACGGAAAACTATGGCTACACCTTC. Translated, it gives CASSLPLTENYGYTF. Full variable domain (outside the CDR3, taken from reference TRBV18 and TRBJ1-2): NAGVMQNPRHLVRRRGQEARLRCSPMKGHSHVYWYRQLPEEGLKFMVYLQKENIIDESGMPKERFSAEFPKEGPSILRIQQVVRGDSAAYFCASSLPLTENYGYTFGSGTRLTVV.

As DNA, the CDR3 is TGCAGCGTTCCAATAGGGAGCACAGATACGCAGTATTTT. It yields the protein CSVPIGSTDTQYF. This rearrangement joins TRBV29-1 to TRBJ2-3; no definite D call. V was trimmed by 5 bases and J by 0 bases, leaving 9 bases between them. CDR3 length: 13 residues. The germline CDR1 and CDR2 sequences are SQVTM and ANQGSEA.

The V call is TRBV9, the J call TRBJ1-1; D ambiguous. The CDR3 sequence is 15 residues long. Between the trimmed V and J ends, which lost 7 bases and 2 bases, there was a span of 18 bases. Germline V gives CDR1 SGDLS, CDR2 YYNGEE. CDR3: CASARSSHPNTEAFF. The CDR3 DNA reads TGTGCCAGCGCGAGATCCAGTCACCCTAACACTGAAGCTTTCTTT.

This rearrangement joins TRBV10-3 to TRBJ2-7; D uncertain. V gave up 3 bases and J gave up 6 bases, with 21 bases separating them. Looked up from germline, CDR1 is ENHRY and CDR2 is SYGVKD. CDR3 length: 16 residues. This chain's CDR3 is CAISDLGRPTFPEQYF. In DNA form, the CDR3 reads TGTGCCATCAGTGACCTCGGACGCCCCACTTTCCCCGAGCAGTACTTC.

The sample holds one count of this clonotype. The rearrangement uses TRBV6-2 or TRBV6-3 and TRBJ2-6; D call uncertain. The CDR3 runs to 14 residues. Germline V lookup: CDR1 MNHEY, CDR2 SVGEGT. V lost 8 bases and J 1 base, leaving 9 bases between the germline ends. The CDR3 region is CASGEASGANVLTF. Here the CDR3 DNA reads TGTGCCAGCGGAGAGGCGTCTGGGGCCAACGTCCTGACTTTC.